A single sample gave rise to the 30 T cell receptor beta chains below, sequenced in a study of T-cell reconstitution after alpha-beta-depleted transplantation in children. During its preparation, the TCRbeta library received unique molecular identifiers. From the PCR reads, TCRdb called clonotypes with MiXCR, one entry per CDR3 protein. The sample consists of about 480,000 distinct CDR3 sequences, under 15% of them appearing once. The specimen was PBMCs from the stem cell graft donor, collected from the stem cell graft. The receptors were gathered from a human donor who donated a stem cell graft to a child with combined immunodeficiency.

This clonotype was counted between two and nine times. At one boundary the junction diverges from the germline segment, which might be a read error. This chain uses TRBV12-3 or TRBV12-4 with TRBJ2-1; TRBD2 agrees at 8 bases. The CDR3 sequence is 15 residues long. The CDR3 here is CASSIAGMDYNEQFF. For the CDR3, the DNA is TGTGCCAGCAGTATAGCGGGGATGGATTACAATGAGCAGTTCTTC.

The chain links TRBV5-6 to TRBJ2-3, with TRBD2 identical over 9 bases. Per germline, CDR1 SGHDT and CDR2 YYEEEE. V dropped 2 bases and J dropped 5; count of bases not matched to a gene: 6. This CDR3 has 15 residues. This chain's CDR3 is CASSFSPSGVDTQYF. The CDR3 region has the DNA TGTGCCAGCAGCTTTTCGCCTAGCGGGGTAGATACGCAGTATTTT. The variable domain in full, completed from reference TRBV5-6 and TRBJ2-3, reads DAGVTQSPTHLIKTRGQQVTLRCSPKSGHDTVSWYQQALGQGPQFIFQYYEEEERQRGNFPDRFSGHQFPNYSSELNVNALLLGDSALYLCASSFSPSGVDTQYFGPGTRLTVL.

The chain links TRBV5-4 to TRBJ1-1; TRBD1 might be the D (6 bases). V was trimmed by 1 base and J by 0 bases, leaving 10 bases between them. The germline gives CDR1 SGHNT, CDR2 YYREEE (reference sequence). This CDR3 has 15 residues. CDR3 sequence: CASSLPQGLNTEAFF. In nucleotides, the CDR3 is TGTGCCAGCAGCTTGCCACAGGGTTTGAACACTGAAGCTTTCTTT.

The chain combines TRBV12-3 or TRBV12-4 with TRBJ1-6; D gene unclear. The V end was cut by 3 bases, the J end by 15 bases, with 12 bases between. The CDR3 contains 12 residues. The CDR3 DNA reads TGTGCCAGCAGTTTCTCATTTCGGCTCCTCCACTTT. It is translated as CASSFSFRLLHF.

This clonotype was seen more than once but under ten times. This chain uses TRBV6-5 with TRBJ2-1; 8 bases map to TRBD2. From germline, CDR1 is MNHEY and CDR2 SVGAGI. Trimming at V came to 2 bases and at J to 9 bases, leaving 9 bases not matched to a gene. The CDR3 consists of 15 residues. CDR3 sequence: CASSYSTSGRGEQFF. CDR3 DNA: TGTGCCAGCAGTTACAGCACTAGCGGACGCGGTGAGCAGTTCTTC.

This clonotype turned up a few times. The V and J genes are TRBV5-1 and TRBJ2-7, with D unclear. V dropped 7 bases and J dropped 5 bases, with 10 bases sitting between them. The CDR3 is 11 amino acids. Germline CDR1 SGHRS, CDR2 YFSETQ. The CDR3 loop reads CASSDNDEQYF. DNA of the CDR3: TGCGCCAGCTCCGACAACGACGAGCAGTACTTC.

There are a few counts of this clonotype. This rearrangement joins TRBV9 to TRBJ2-1; D not resolved. Trimming took off 0 bases at V and 0 bases at J, with 7 bases between the two ends. Germline CDR1 is SGDLS and CDR2 is YYNGEE. The CDR3 covers 15 residues. CDR3 sequence: CASSVGHSSYNEQFF. The DNA for the CDR3 is TGTGCCAGCAGCGTAGGACATAGCTCCTACAATGAGCAGTTCTTC.

In its sample, this clonotype was seen many times. V and J are TRBV7-2 and TRBJ2-1, with 9 bases lining up with TRBD2. The germline V gene has CDR1 SGHTA and CDR2 FQGNSA. With V trimmed by 5 bases and J by 0 bases, 8 bases remained unmatched. This CDR3 has 17 amino acids. In nucleotides, the CDR3 is TGTGCCAGCAGCGCTAGGACTAGCGTGAGCTCCTACAATGAGCAGTTCTTC. As protein: CASSARTSVSSYNEQFF.

This clonotype has a count of ten or more. The V call is TRBV12-3 or TRBV12-4, the J call TRBJ2-5, with 12 bases that match TRBD2. After removal of 3 bases from V and 3 bases from J, the junction contained 2 bases not matched to a gene. CDR3 length equals 15 residues. The CDR3 reads CASSFSSGREETQYF. The CDR3 DNA is TGTGCCAGCAGTTTCTCTAGCGGGAGGGAAGAGACCCAGTACTTC.

The table lists this clonotype with many counts. The CDR3: CASSKGAGESNEQFF. In nucleotides, the CDR3 is TGTGCCAGCAGCAAAGGGGCGGGAGAATCAAATGAGCAGTTCTTC. This chain connects TRBV21-1 to TRBJ2-1; the D call TRBD2 from the table was never checked on the DNA. TRBV21-1 is a pseudogene segment. The CDR3 is made up of 15 amino acids.

The V gene is TRBV12-3 or TRBV12-4, the J gene TRBJ2-7, with 8 bases aligning to TRBD1. V dropped 4 bases and J dropped 4; count of bases not matched to a gene: 9. The CDR3 covers 15 residues. CDR3 residues: CASSSSGTGIYEQYF. CDR3 nucleotide sequence: TGTGCCAGCAGTTCCTCCGGGACAGGAATATACGAGCAGTACTTC.

V and J are TRBV11-2 and TRBJ2-1, with unresolved D. The CDR3 has 15 residues. Germline CDR1 is SGHAT and CDR2 is FQNNGV. The ends were cut back, 0 bases at V and 6 bases at J, with 12 bases in the middle. For the CDR3, the DNA is TGTGCCAGCAGCTTAGATAGAGCTGTAAGCAATGAGCAGTTCTTC. This encodes CASSLDRAVSNEQFF.

This clonotype has at least ten counts. This chain uses TRBV29-1 with TRBJ2-1; D call uncertain. CDR1 is SQVTM, CDR2 ANQGSEA, per germline. The CDR3 runs 13 residues. Trimming pared 4 bases from V and 10 bases from J, leaving 17 bases between. The CDR3 DNA reads as TGCAGCGTTGGAAAGGTAGGGCACGGGGAGCAGTTCTTC. Protein: CSVGKVGHGEQFF.

This clonotype was recorded at least ten times. The V call is TRBV6-5, the J call TRBJ2-1; D is possibly TRBD2 (6 bases). Germline loops: CDR1 MNHEY, CDR2 SVGAGI. The V end lost 3 bases, the J end lost 3 bases, and 15 bases lay between the germline ends. The CDR3 has 16 residues. CDR3 DNA: TGTGCCAGCAGTTATCCGACACGGAGGGACTACAATGAGCAGTTCTTC. Translation: CASSYPTRRDYNEQFF.

This clonotype was seen repeatedly, ten times or more. This chain uses TRBV4-3 with TRBJ2-5; no firm D call. Trimming removed 3 bases at V and 2 bases at J, with 13 bases between. The CDR3 loop spans 15 amino acids. Germline values: CDR1 LGHNA, CDR2 YSLEER. The CDR3 DNA follows: TGCGCCAGCAGCCAGTTTTCGTCCGTTCAAGAGACCCAGTACTTC. It encodes CASSQFSSVQETQYF.

This clonotype was detected many times. The chain is built from TRBV5-1 and TRBJ2-2, with TRBD2 matching 9 bases. CDR1 is SGHRS, CDR2 YFSETQ, per germline. The CDR3 is made up of 15 amino acids. V gave up 0 bases and J gave up 7 bases; unmatched junction bases: 4. This CDR3 is CASSLEGTSHGELFF. The CDR3 bases are TGCGCCAGCAGCTTGGAAGGGACTAGCCACGGGGAGCTGTTTTTT.

This clonotype was detected many times. This chain uses TRBV7-9 with TRBJ2-1; D is unclear. With 3 bases removed from V and 8 bases from J, the gap between germline ends came to 11 bases. Germline loops: CDR1 SEHNR, CDR2 FQNEAQ (reference sequence). This CDR3 has 13 residues. Here the CDR3 reads CASSFGTPYEQFF. The CDR3 coding sequence is TGTGCCAGCAGCTTCGGAACCCCCTATGAGCAGTTCTTC.

The chain links TRBV18 to TRBJ2-5; D perhaps matches TRBD1 (6 bases). The germline gives CDR1 KGHSH, CDR2 LQKENI. V was trimmed by 3 bases and J by 3 bases, leaving 17 bases between them. CDR3 size: 16 residues. The CDR3 sequence: CASSPRWGRGEETQYF. CDR3 bases: TGTGCCAGCTCACCGAGATGGGGGCGAGGGGAAGAGACCCAGTACTTC.

In this sample, this clonotype turned up a few times. This sequence joins TRBV4-2 and TRBJ1-5, with 9 bases fitting TRBD1. The CDR3 is 16 residues long. Germline V gene data show CDR1 as LGHNA and CDR2 as YNFKEQ. J was trimmed by 7 bases and V by 3 bases; bases with no gene match: 10. The CDR3 protein is CASSQETGGGSQPQHF. DNA for the CDR3: TGTGCCAGCAGCCAGGAAACAGGGGGCGGCAGCCAGCCCCAGCATTTT.

The table lists this clonotype with many counts. This sequence joins TRBV12-3 or TRBV12-4 and TRBJ1-1, with a tentative D call TRBD1 (5 bases). The CDR3 is 13 residues long. V lost 6 bases and J lost 8, with 16 bases in between. The CDR3 loop reads CASREFRDLEAFF. The CDR3, as DNA: TGTGCCAGCAGAGAATTCCGGGACCTCGAAGCTTTCTTT.

This chain uses TRBV19 with TRBJ1-1; D perhaps matches TRBD1 (5 bases). The V end lost 0 bases, the J end lost 2 bases, and 10 bases lay between the germline ends. In germline, CDR1 is LNHDA, CDR2 SQIVND (reference sequence). The CDR3 runs 15 residues. The CDR3: CASSIEGERNTEAFF. The CDR3 DNA reads TGTGCCAGTAGTATAGAAGGGGAGCGCAACACTGAAGCTTTCTTT.

This clonotype has more than one count but fewer than ten. The V gene is TRBV2, the J gene TRBJ2-3; 12 positions match TRBD2. In germline, CDR1 is SNHLY, CDR2 FYNNEI. The trim removed 7 bases at V and 7 bases at J, leaving 9 bases unmatched. CDR3 length: 15 residues. The CDR3 nucleotides read TGTGCCAGCAAGGAACCGACTAGCGGGAGCTATACGCAGTATTTT. It yields the protein CASKEPTSGSYTQYF.

The gene calls are TRBV15 and TRBJ2-5; TRBD2 matches 11 bases. V was pared by 1 base and J by 5 bases, with 6 bases of the junction left unmatched. The germline CDR1 and CDR2 sequences are LNHNV and YYDKDF (reference sequence). The CDR3 sequence is 16 residues long. The CDR3 coding sequence is TGTGCCACCAGCAGAGCCCCGACTAGCGGGGCTGAGACCCAGTACTTC. Translating it yields CATSRAPTSGAETQYF.

This clonotype was seen ten or more times. Here the CDR3 reads CASRKAGGRTDTQYF. As DNA, the CDR3 is TGTGCCAGCAGGAAAGCGGGGGGGCGCACAGATACGCAGTATTTT. V usage is TRBV12-3 or TRBV12-4 and J usage is TRBJ2-3; TRBD2 matches 10 bases. The V segment lost 6 bases and the J segment 1 base; nucleotides outside the gene matches: 4. The CDR3 spans 15 residues.

The table lists this clonotype with a few counts. The chain is built from TRBV7-8 and TRBJ1-1; D gene unclear. The CDR3 has 13 residues. The V and J ends lost 2 bases and 4 bases respectively, with 8 bases between them. Germline CDR1 SGHVS, CDR2 FQNEAQ. The CDR3, as DNA: TGTGCCAGCAGCTTATTCGGGATCACTGAAGCTTTCTTT. Protein: CASSLFGITEAFF.

The rearrangement links TRBV2 to TRBJ2-7; perhaps TRBD1 as D (6 bases). Trimming pared 2 bases from V and 3 bases from J, leaving 14 bases between. This CDR3 region has 15 residues. The germline gives CDR1 SNHLY, CDR2 FYNNEI. This chain's CDR3 is CASSEPLTGSYEQYF. CDR3 sequence (DNA): TGTGCCAGCAGTGAACCCCTCACAGGGAGCTACGAGCAGTACTTC.

In this sample, this clonotype turned up a few times. The CDR3 DNA sequence: TGTGCCACCCGGACTGCCGCGAACACCGGGGAGCTGTTTTTT. Its translation: CATRTAANTGELFF. This sequence joins TRBV24-1 and TRBJ2-2; D is possibly TRBD2 (5 bases). The CDR3 length is 14 residues. V was shortened by 9 bases and J by 0 bases, with 10 bases between the two germline ends. Germline loops: CDR1 KGHDR, CDR2 SFDVKD.

The rearrangement links TRBV28 to TRBJ2-1, with 8 bases lining up with TRBD2. The germline gives CDR1 MDHEN, CDR2 SYDVKM. The CDR3 runs to 14 residues. V lost 7 bases and J lost 4; bases outside the gene matches: 6. CDR3 in amino acids: CASTSGGPYNEQFF. The CDR3 DNA sequence: TGTGCCAGCACGAGCGGGGGCCCTTACAATGAGCAGTTCTTC.

V usage is TRBV12-3 or TRBV12-4 and J usage is TRBJ2-2; D is unresolved. V was trimmed by 2 bases and J by 4 bases, leaving 8 bases between them. The CDR3 is made up of 14 amino acids. CDR3 coding DNA: TGTGCCAGCAGTTTACAGAGCTTCACCGGGGAGCTGTTTTTT. Translated, it gives CASSLQSFTGELFF.

Only a few counts were recorded for this clonotype. The rearrangement joins TRBV6-2 or TRBV6-3 to TRBJ2-1; the D call may be TRBD1 or TRBD2 (5 bases each). The CDR3 contains 15 residues. Deletions cut 2 bases from V and 4 bases from J, with 12 bases between. The germline V gene encodes CDR1 MNHEY and CDR2 SVGEGT. CDR3 loop: CASSYRGEGYNEQFF. Written as DNA, the CDR3 is TGTGCCAGCAGTTACAGGGGTGAGGGATACAATGAGCAGTTCTTC.